The next 7 T cell receptor beta chains were all read from a single sample in a study of CXCR3-negative and CXCR3-positive naive CD8 T cells. General observations from the study: CXCR3-positive naive cells carried more hydrophobic TRB CDR3s than CXCR3-negative naive cells did.

Researchers prepared the TRB cDNA libraries using 5' RACE with UMI labels. TCRdb reprocessed the 5' RACE reads and reports one entry per CDR3 protein, with no DNA. The table for this sample gives some 140,000 distinct CDR3 sequences. The antigens of these receptors remain unknown. The sample comprised naive CXCR3+ CD8+ T cells from blood. Subset specified: CD45RO-CCR7+CD27+CD95- naive CD8+ T cells expressing CXCR3 (TNR3+). Source of these receptors: a human donor in good health. Some clones in this sample may be carry-over from other donors' samples.

The rearrangement uses TRBV11-2 and TRBJ2-1; with no DNA, the TCRdb D assignment of TRBD2 cannot be verified. Germline V gene data show CDR1 as SGHAT and CDR2 as FQNNGV. The CDR3 length is 17 residues. The CDR3 reads CASSLPRASGNYNEQFF.

The chain recombines TRBV12-3 or TRBV12-4 with TRBJ2-2; the D call from TCRdb, TRBD1, cannot be confirmed without DNA. The CDR3 is 16 amino acids. The CDR3 region is CSSSLERGTNTGELFF.

V gene TRBV29-1 combines with J gene TRBJ2-2; TCRdb gives TRBD1 as the D gene, but with no DNA this cannot be confirmed. This CDR3 is built from 14 residues. CDR1 is SQVTM and CDR2 is ANQGSEA in the germline V gene. The CDR3 sequence: CSVPTGGNTGELFF.

This chain connects TRBV10-3 to TRBJ2-7; the TRBD1 assignment by TCRdb is unverifiable without DNA. The CDR3 is 15 residues long. CDR1 is ENHRY and CDR2 is SYGVKD in the germline V gene. The CDR3 loop is CAIKDVGDPPSEQYF.

The chain links TRBV15 to TRBJ2-1; TCRdb's D call, TRBD1, is unchecked because there is no DNA. The CDR3 runs to 16 residues. Per the germline V gene, CDR1 is LNHNV and CDR2 is YYDKDF (reference sequence). CDR3 region: CATSRDRDRGLNEQFF.

The chain has TRBV7-2 and TRBJ1-3; lacking DNA, the TRBD1 call made by TCRdb goes unchecked. Germline CDR1 is SGHTA and CDR2 is FQGNSA. The CDR3 loop spans 15 amino acids. CDR3 amino acids: CASSSGRISGNTIYF.

The chain employs TRBV7-9 and TRBJ1-1. From germline, CDR1 is SEHNR and CDR2 FQNEAQ (reference sequence). The CDR3 is made up of 13 amino acids. CDR3 protein: CASSFGLGTEAFF.